Listed below are T cell receptor beta chains from one sample, sequenced in a study of cytomegalovirus exposure and HLA in healthy donors. Sequencing used immunoSEQ multiplex PCR; TCRdb keeps in-frame clones, though not all of them. The table shows 120,000 or so clones, with about 80% occurring only once. Sequencing used PBMCs. The receptors originated from a male donor in good health and CMV-seronegative. Both conserved end residues are part of each CDR3. The D gene is left open where the match is weak. Some rows have no size entry. The others give once, few or many, or a class for an expanded clone.

v_call: TRBV5-1
d_call: NA
j_call: TRBJ2-5
clone_size: NA
cdr3_nt: TGCGCCAGCAGCTTGGCCGGCGGGGATGAGACCCAGTACTTC
cdr3_aa: CASSLAGGDETQYF

v_call: TRBV5-1
d_call: TRBD2
j_call: TRBJ2-5
clone_size: NA
cdr3_nt: TGCGCCAGCAGCGCGCGAGCTAGCGGGAGGGGAGAGACCCAGTACTTC
cdr3_aa: CASSARASGRGETQYF

v_call: TRBV5-1
d_call: NA
j_call: TRBJ2-3
clone_size: NA
cdr3_nt: TGCGCCAGCAGCGAGTTTACAGATACGCAGTATTTT
cdr3_aa: CASSEFTDTQYF

v_call: TRBV27
d_call: TRBD1
j_call: TRBJ1-4
clone_size: NA
cdr3_nt: TGTGCCAGCAGTTCCCCAGACAGGGGTAATGAAAAACTGTTTTTT
cdr3_aa: CASSSPDRGNEKLFF

v_call: TRBV5-4
d_call: TRBD2
j_call: TRBJ2-3
clone_size: few
cdr3_nt: TGTGCCAGCAGCGAGGGACTAGCGGGAACAGATACGCAGTATTTT
cdr3_aa: CASSEGLAGTDTQYF

v_call: TRBV2
d_call: TRBD1
j_call: TRBJ1-1
clone_size: NA
cdr3_nt: TGTGCCAGCAGTGAAAGGGGACAGGTAAACACTGAAGCTTTCTTT
cdr3_aa: CASSERGQVNTEAFF

v_call: TRBV12-5
d_call: TRBD1
j_call: TRBJ1-3
clone_size: NA
cdr3_nt: TGTGCTAGTGGCCCTACCGACAGGGGATATGGAAACACCATATATTTT
cdr3_aa: CASGPTDRGYGNTIYF

v_call: TRBV30
d_call: TRBD2
j_call: TRBJ2-3
clone_size: NA
cdr3_nt: TGTGCCTGGAGTGTCCCTGCGGGAGGCACAGATACGCAGTATTTT
cdr3_aa: CAWSVPAGGTDTQYF

v_call: TRBV6-6
d_call: NA
j_call: TRBJ2-1
clone_size: NA
cdr3_nt: TGTGCCAGCAGGAGCTGGGCACATGAGCAGTTCTTC
cdr3_aa: CASRSWAHEQFF

v_call: TRBV9
d_call: TRBD2
j_call: TRBJ2-1
clone_size: NA
cdr3_nt: TGTGCCAGCAGCGCCCTTAGCGGGGGGTTTACAAATGAGCAGTTCTTC
cdr3_aa: CASSALSGGFTNEQFF

v_call: TRBV11-3
d_call: NA
j_call: TRBJ2-3
clone_size: NA
cdr3_nt: TGTGCCAGCAGCTTAGACGGGTCTCGCGAGGATACGCAGTATTTT
cdr3_aa: CASSLDGSREDTQYF

v_call: TRBV7-2
d_call: TRBD2
j_call: TRBJ2-1
clone_size: NA
cdr3_nt: TGTGCCAGCAGCTTTGGACTAGCGGGGGTTGAGCAGTTCTTC
cdr3_aa: CASSFGLAGVEQFF

v_call: TRBV10-2
d_call: TRBD2
j_call: TRBJ2-7
clone_size: NA
cdr3_nt: TGCGCCAGCAGTGGGACTAGCTACGAGCAGTACTTC
cdr3_aa: CASSGTSYEQYF

v_call: TRBV4-1
d_call: NA
j_call: TRBJ2-5
clone_size: once
cdr3_nt: TGCGCCAGCAGCCAAGATCTCGTAAGAGGGCAGTTCCTCTCTGAGCAGTACTTC
cdr3_aa: CASSQDLVRGQFLSEQYF

v_call: TRBV7-3
d_call: NA
j_call: TRBJ1-2
clone_size: NA
cdr3_nt: TGTGCCAGCAGCTTAACAGGGGACTATGGCTACACCTTC
cdr3_aa: CASSLTGDYGYTF

v_call: TRBV19
d_call: NA
j_call: TRBJ2-3
clone_size: once
cdr3_nt: TGTGCCAGTAGCCTAACAGATACGCAGTATTTT
cdr3_aa: CASSLTDTQYF

v_call: TRBV27
d_call: NA
j_call: TRBJ2-3
clone_size: NA
cdr3_nt: TGTGCCAGCAGTTTAGTGAGAACAGATACGCAGTATTTT
cdr3_aa: CASSLVRTDTQYF

v_call: TRBV7-2
d_call: NA
j_call: TRBJ2-5
clone_size: NA
cdr3_nt: TGTGCCAGCAGCCCCCCACTGTACCAAGAGACCCAGTACTTC
cdr3_aa: CASSPPLYQETQYF

v_call: TRBV5-6
d_call: NA
j_call: TRBJ1-4
clone_size: NA
cdr3_nt: TGTGCCAGCAGCCCCGCCCTAGGGAGGAGTGAAAAACTGTTTTTT
cdr3_aa: CASSPALGRSEKLFF

v_call: TRBV10-3
d_call: TRBD1
j_call: TRBJ1-5
clone_size: NA
cdr3_nt: TGTGCCATCAGTGCCGACAGGGACAATCAGCCCCAGCATTTT
cdr3_aa: CAISADRDNQPQHF

v_call: TRBV7-9
d_call: NA
j_call: TRBJ2-3
clone_size: NA
cdr3_nt: TGTGCCAGCAGCTCCTCTATCGCTAGCGCCACAGATACGCAGTATTTT
cdr3_aa: CASSSSIASATDTQYF

v_call: TRBV18
d_call: NA
j_call: TRBJ1-2
clone_size: NA
cdr3_nt: TGTGCCAGCTCACCACCCGGGACACTCTTGGGGGGCTACACCTTC
cdr3_aa: CASSPPGTLLGGYTF

v_call: TRBV5-1
d_call: TRBD1
j_call: TRBJ2-5
clone_size: NA
cdr3_nt: TGCGCCAGCAGCTTGTCAAACCGACAGGGGGAGACCCAGTACTTC
cdr3_aa: CASSLSNRQGETQYF

v_call: TRBV5-1
d_call: NA
j_call: TRBJ1-1
clone_size: NA
cdr3_nt: TGCGCCAGCAGCTTGGGCGGGGGAGTGAACACTGAAGCTTTCTTT
cdr3_aa: CASSLGGGVNTEAFF

v_call: TRBV19
d_call: NA
j_call: TRBJ2-3
clone_size: NA
cdr3_nt: TGTGCCAGTAGGAGGAGCACAGATACGCAGTATTTT
cdr3_aa: CASRRSTDTQYF

v_call: TRBV13
d_call: NA
j_call: TRBJ1-1
clone_size: few
cdr3_nt: TGTGCCAGCAGCTTAGGGGGCATCGGCGTGACTGAAGCTTTCTTT
cdr3_aa: CASSLGGIGVTEAFF

v_call: TRBV27
d_call: NA
j_call: TRBJ2-3
clone_size: NA
cdr3_nt: TGTGCCAGCAGTTTAGCCCAGGGGTTCACAGATACGCAGTATTTT
cdr3_aa: CASSLAQGFTDTQYF

v_call: TRBV7-9
d_call: TRBD1
j_call: TRBJ2-7
clone_size: NA
cdr3_nt: TGTTCCAGCAGTCTCACCGGTGTCAGGGGGTACGAGCAGTACTTC
cdr3_aa: CSSSLTGVRGYEQYF

v_call: TRBV2
d_call: NA
j_call: TRBJ1-2
clone_size: NA
cdr3_nt: TGTGCCAGCACCGCAAGCGGACGGATCAACTATGGCTACACCTTC
cdr3_aa: CASTASGRINYGYTF

v_call: TRBV2
d_call: NA
j_call: TRBJ1-2
clone_size: NA
cdr3_nt: TGTGCCAGCAGTGATAACCGGGGCTACACCTTC
cdr3_aa: CASSDNRGYTF

v_call: TRBV19
d_call: TRBD1
j_call: TRBJ1-6
clone_size: NA
cdr3_nt: TGTGCCAGTAGTATACGGGACAGGGGTAAGACCCTCCACTTT
cdr3_aa: CASSIRDRGKTLHF

v_call: TRBV2
d_call: NA
j_call: TRBJ2-3
clone_size: NA
cdr3_nt: TGTGCCAGCAGCCCAAGACTGAGCACAGATACGCAGTATTTT
cdr3_aa: CASSPRLSTDTQYF